The clone carrying this T cell receptor (beta chain) has at least ten counts. What it binds is unknown. Both iRepertoire HTBI primers and Arm-PCR of CDR3 regions were used to build the TCR beta libraries. MiXCR, run by TCRdb on the multiplex PCR reads, gives a single entry per CDR3 protein. The sample holds roughly 450,000 distinct CDR3 sequences, 20% seen once. The data originate from a study of regulatory T cells in long-lasting Graves disease. The overall study: Over 5 years on antithyroid drugs plus positive TSH receptor antibodies marked Graves' disease as persistent. Study results and limitations: TRBV28, TRBJ1-2 and TRBJ2-5 emerged as the favored segments in persistent disease. Newly diagnosed Graves' patients had higher TCR diversity than persistent ones. The researchers studied only peripheral blood, not thyroid tissue.

The time point: persistent/refractory GD, antithyroid drugs over 5 years with positive TRAb. The TCR library was made from RNA extracted from PBMCs. CDR1 is LGHDT and CDR2 is YNNKEL in the germline V gene (reference sequence). Losses at the gene ends were 4 bases for V and 1 base for J; bases not matched to a gene: 4. The CDR3 consists of 14 residues. Sequencing was performed on peripheral blood mononuclear cells (PBMCs), taken when the disease was refractory, from a patient treated with antithyroid drugs. The TCR sequence derives from a female donor with Graves disease. V usage is TRBV3-1 and J usage is TRBJ2-7; 7 bases are shared with TRBD1. As DNA, the CDR3 is TGTGCCAGCAGCCCTCGACAGGGTTCCTACGAGCAGTACTTC. Encoded protein: CASSPRQGSYEQYF.